This passage covers 20 T cell receptor beta chains from one sample sequenced in a study of shared clonotypes between healthy human individuals. Sequencing was performed with immunoSEQ multiplex PCR; in TCRdb, only in-frame clones are kept and a portion is missing. The data contain fewer than 1.6 million clones, about 98.5% of them singletons. Source material: naive CD4+ T cells sorted from blood. Stated subset: CD45RA+ positively selected. These receptors came from a man between 25 and 39 years old in good health.

The rearrangement joins TRBV7-3 to TRBJ2-7; 7 nucleotides match TRBD2. The CDR3 loop spans 14 amino acids. Germline V gives CDR1 SGHTA, CDR2 FQGTGA. The J segment lost 6 bases and the V segment lost 0 bases, leaving 5 bases of the junction unmatched. The CDR3 reads CASSLTGTTAEQYF. The DNA of the CDR3 is TGTGCCAGCAGCTTAACCGGGACTACAGCCGAGCAGTACTTC.

V gene TRBV2 combines with J gene TRBJ2-3; TRBD1 matches at 9 bases. Germline V gene sequence: CDR1 SNHLY, CDR2 FYNNEI. V was pared by 7 bases and J by 0 bases, with 8 bases of the junction left unmatched. The CDR3 covers 16 residues. CDR3 protein: CASNRDRVWSTDTQYF. CDR3 sequence (DNA): TGTGCCAGCAACCGGGACAGGGTGTGGAGCACAGATACGCAGTATTTT.

This clone was found once. The chain couples TRBV7-3 to TRBJ2-3; perhaps TRBD1 as D (6 bases). CDR1 is SGHTA, CDR2 FQGTGA, per germline. Trimming left V 4 bases short and J 2 bases short, with 7 bases between. This CDR3 has 13 amino acids. This CDR3 is CASSWDTTDTQYF. The CDR3 bases are TGTGCCAGCAGCTGGGACACCACAGATACGCAGTATTTT.

V usage is TRBV11-1 and J usage is TRBJ1-1; D is possibly TRBD1 (5 bases). The CDR3 runs 14 residues. Trimming pared 3 bases from V and 4 bases from J, leaving 12 bases between. Looked up from germline, CDR1 is SGHAT and CDR2 is FQDESV (reference sequence). CDR3 DNA: TGTGCCAGCAGCTTCCGGGGCAAAGGCACTGAAGCTTTCTTT. Amino acid sequence: CASSFRGKGTEAFF.

This clone appeared once. The chain joins TRBV9 to TRBJ2-7, with D perhaps matching TRBD1 (6 bases). Germline-derived CDR1 and CDR2 are SGDLS and YYNGEE. This CDR3 has 16 residues. Trimming removed 0 bases at V and 0 bases at J, with 13 bases between. CDR3 sequence (DNA): TGTGCCAGCAGCGTAGGTGGCAGGGGCTCCTCCTACGAGCAGTACTTC. It codes for CASSVGGRGSSYEQYF. The variable domain in full, completed from reference TRBV9 and TRBJ2-7, reads DSGVTQTPKHLITATGQRVTLRCSPRSGDLSVYWYQQSLDQGLQFLIQYYNGEERAKGNILERFSAQQFPDLHSELNLSSLELGDSALYFCASSVGGRGSSYEQYFGPGTRLTVT.

The chain combines TRBV27 with TRBJ2-3, with D possibly TRBD1 on 6 matching bases. The CDR3 sequence is 15 residues long. CDR1 is MNHEY and CDR2 is SMNVEV in the germline V gene (reference sequence). The V end lost 6 bases, the J end lost 2 bases, and 15 bases lay between the germline ends. CDR3 nucleotide sequence: TGTGCCAGCAGAACCTTCGGACAGTTCACAGATACGCAGTATTTT. Translated, it gives CASRTFGQFTDTQYF.

This chain uses TRBV15 with TRBJ2-3; the match to TRBD2 covers 10 bases. The CDR3 loop spans 16 amino acids. Germline V gives CDR1 LNHNV, CDR2 YYDKDF (reference sequence). V dropped 2 bases and J dropped 0; count of bases not matched to a gene: 2. CDR3 residues: CATSRKAGGSTDTQYF. The CDR3 coding sequence is TGTGCCACCAGCAGAAAAGCGGGAGGGAGCACAGATACGCAGTATTTT.

This clone was seen a single time. The V call is TRBV7-5, the J call TRBJ2-4; the table's D call, TRBD2, has no DNA check behind it. TRBV7-5 is deemed a pseudogene. The CDR3 totals 16 residues. The CDR3 loop is CARSLVGSMAKNIQYF. The CDR3 DNA sequence: TGTGCCAGAAGCTTAGTCGGGTCCATGGCCAAAAACATTCAGTACTTC.

Turning to this clone: Other DNA sequences of this sample code for an identical CDR3. This sequence joins TRBV18 and TRBJ1-4; the match to TRBD1 covers 7 bases. The V segment lost 6 bases and the J segment 5 bases; nucleotides outside the gene matches: 6. The CDR3 contains 14 residues. In germline, CDR1 is KGHSH, CDR2 LQKENI. In DNA form, the CDR3 reads TGTGCCAGCTCCCCAGGGGGGCTGAATGAAAAACTGTTTTTT. As protein: CASSPGGLNEKLFF.

CDR3 region: CASSLGGLPNEQFF. Written as DNA, the CDR3 is TGTGCCAGCAGCTTAGGGGGACTACCCAATGAGCAGTTCTTC. The chain combines TRBV7-2 with TRBJ2-1; 7 bases are a match to TRBD2. J was trimmed by 6 bases and V by 1 base; bases with no gene match: 3. The CDR3 extends over 14 amino acids. Germline CDR1 SGHTA, CDR2 FQGNSA.

The chain couples TRBV21-1 to TRBJ2-1. TRBV21-1 is classified as a pseudogene. The CDR3 has 12 amino acids. CDR3 protein: CASSKDKKQQFF. The CDR3 DNA reads TGTGCCAGCAGCAAAGATAAGAAACAGCAGTTCTTC.

The chain links TRBV10-3 to TRBJ2-4; tentative D call: TRBD1 (5 bases). Deletions cut 10 bases from V and 2 bases from J, with 9 bases between. From germline, CDR1 is ENHRY and CDR2 SYGVKD. The CDR3 sequence is 12 residues long. DNA for the CDR3: TGTGCCACCCAGGGTCCCAAAAACATTCAGTACTTC. It encodes CATQGPKNIQYF.

The V and J genes are TRBV7-3 and TRBJ1-1, with 10 bases that match TRBD1. The CDR3 length is 14 residues. The J segment lost 5 bases and the V segment lost 5 bases, leaving 5 bases of the junction unmatched. CDR1 and CDR2 from the germline V gene are SGHTA and FQGTGA. As DNA, the CDR3 is TGTGCCAGCAGCCTGGGACAGGGGAAAACTGAAGCTTTCTTT. Translated, it gives CASSLGQGKTEAFF. Looking up the rest from reference TRBV7-3 and TRBJ1-1 gives the full variable domain: GAGVSQTPSNKVTEKGKYVELRCDPISGHTALYWYRQSLGQGPEFLIYFQGTGAADDSGLPNDRFFAVRPEGSVSTLKIQRTERGDSAVYLCASSLGQGKTEAFFGQGTRLTVV.

The chain links TRBV7-9 to TRBJ2-7; tentatively, D is TRBD1 or TRBD2 (5 bases each). Trimming left V 0 bases short and J 2 bases short, with 11 bases between. CDR1 SEHNR and CDR2 FQNEAQ come from the germline V gene (reference sequence). The CDR3 spans 15 residues. The CDR3 is CASSLAGGTTYEQYF. DNA for the CDR3: TGTGCCAGCAGCTTAGCGGGTGGGACCACCTACGAGCAGTACTTC.

The rearrangement links TRBV7-6 to TRBJ2-1; the match to TRBD2 covers 7 bases. V dropped 2 bases and J dropped 4; count of bases not matched to a gene: 5. CDR3 length equals 15 residues. From germline, CDR1 is SGHVS and CDR2 FNYEAQ. This CDR3 is CASSLRRERYNEQFF. DNA for the CDR3: TGTGCCAGCAGCTTAAGGCGGGAGAGGTACAATGAGCAGTTCTTC.

The V and J genes are TRBV6-6 and TRBJ2-1; D is undetermined. Germline V lookup: CDR1 MNHNY, CDR2 SVGAGI (reference sequence). The CDR3 is 15 residues long. V lost 6 bases and J 3 bases, leaving 15 bases between the germline ends. The CDR3 loop is CASRTQTHLYNEQFF. CDR3 sequence (DNA): TGTGCCAGCAGGACACAGACGCACCTCTACAATGAGCAGTTCTTC.

The chain uses TRBV9 and TRBJ2-3; TRBD2 aligns across 10 bases. The CDR3 runs 17 residues. V dropped 3 bases and J dropped 4; count of bases not matched to a gene: 11. Germline assignment: CDR1 SGDLS and CDR2 YYNGEE. CDR3 residues: CASSGTSGTVVADTQYF. The CDR3 coding sequence is TGTGCCAGCAGCGGAACTAGCGGGACCGTGGTGGCAGATACGCAGTATTTT. Combining the CDR3 with reference TRBV9 and TRBJ2-3 gives the whole variable domain DSGVTQTPKHLITATGQRVTLRCSPRSGDLSVYWYQQSLDQGLQFLIQYYNGEERAKGNILERFSAQQFPDLHSELNLSSLELGDSALYFCASSGTSGTVVADTQYFGPGTRLTVL.

This chain connects TRBV11-2 to TRBJ1-4; maybe TRBD1 (5 bases). Trimming cost V 4 bases and J 0 bases, with 9 bases left between them. The CDR3 covers 15 residues. CDR1 is SGHAT, CDR2 FQNNGV, per germline. CDR3 loop: CASSWDRATNEKLFF. In DNA form, the CDR3 reads TGTGCCAGCAGCTGGGACCGCGCAACTAATGAAAAACTGTTTTTT. Together with reference TRBV11-2 and TRBJ1-4, the CDR3 gives the full variable domain: EAGVAQSPRYKIIEKRQSVAFWCNPISGHATLYWYQQILGQGPKLLIQFQNNGVVDDSQLPKDRFSAERLKGVDSTLKIQPAKLEDSAVYLCASSWDRATNEKLFFGSGTQLSVL.

The chain is built from TRBV5-1 and TRBJ2-2, with 11 bases lining up with TRBD2. Germline V gene lookup returns CDR1 SGHRS and CDR2 YFSETQ. V lost 1 base and J lost 4; bases outside the gene matches: 3. This CDR3 is built from 16 residues. The CDR3 DNA sequence: TGCGCCAGCAGCTTGATAGCGGGAGGGCCCACCGGGGAGCTGTTTTTT. Its translation is CASSLIAGGPTGELFF.

This chain links TRBV28 with TRBJ2-7, with 7 bases lining up with TRBD1. Per the germline V gene, CDR1 is MDHEN and CDR2 is SYDVKM. V was clipped by 3 bases and J by 0 bases; unmatched bases: 2. This CDR3 is 14 amino acids long. The CDR3 DNA sequence: TGTGCCAGCAGTTTTCAGGGGGACTCCTACGAGCAGTACTTC. It encodes CASSFQGDSYEQYF.